This T cell receptor beta chain was sequenced in a study of CXCR3-negative and CXCR3-positive naive CD8 T cells. With respect to this clonotype: Its cognate antigen is unknown.

Per germline, CDR1 MDHEN and CDR2 SYDVKM. The CDR3 extends over 13 amino acids. Via 5' RACE with UMI labels, TRB cDNA libraries were prepared. TCRdb reanalyzed the 5' RACE reads and collapses them to one entry per CDR3 protein, without DNA. The table lists 100,000 to 150,000 distinct CDR3 sequences. General study points: Relative to CXCR3-negative naive cells, CXCR3-positive naive cells had more hydrophobic TRB CDR3s.

Naive CD8+ T lymphocytes were specified as CD45RO-CCR7+CD27+CD95-. The material sequenced was naive CXCR3+ CD8+ T cells from blood. Regarding subset: CD45RO-CCR7+CD27+CD95- naive CD8+ T cells expressing CXCR3 (TNR3+). The genes are TRBV28 and TRBJ1-4. This TCR derives from a human donor in good health. Some clones in this sample may be carry-over from other donors' samples. CDR3 amino acids: CASSFYGNEKLFF.